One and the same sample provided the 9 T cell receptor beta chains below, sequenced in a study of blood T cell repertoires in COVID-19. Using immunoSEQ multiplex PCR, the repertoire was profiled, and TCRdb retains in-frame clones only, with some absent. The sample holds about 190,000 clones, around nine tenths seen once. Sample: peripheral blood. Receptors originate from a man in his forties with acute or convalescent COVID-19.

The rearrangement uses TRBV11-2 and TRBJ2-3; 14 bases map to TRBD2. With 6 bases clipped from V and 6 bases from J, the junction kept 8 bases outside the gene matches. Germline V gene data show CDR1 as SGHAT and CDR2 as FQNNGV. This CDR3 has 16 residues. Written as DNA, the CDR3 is TGTGCCAGCAGAAAGGGGACTAGCGGGGGTTTTGATACGCAGTATTTT. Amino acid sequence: CASRKGTSGGFDTQYF.

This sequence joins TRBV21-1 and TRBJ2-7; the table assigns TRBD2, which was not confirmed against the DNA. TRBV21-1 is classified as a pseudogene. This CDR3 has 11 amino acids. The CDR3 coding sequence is TGTGCCCGAGGGGGGGATCACGAGCAGTACTTC. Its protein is CARGGDHEQYF.

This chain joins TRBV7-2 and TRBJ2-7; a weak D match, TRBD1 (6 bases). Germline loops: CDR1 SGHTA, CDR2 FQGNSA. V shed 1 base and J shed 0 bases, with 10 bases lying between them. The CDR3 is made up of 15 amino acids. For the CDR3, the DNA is TGTGCCAGCAGCTTAGACAGGGATCCCTCCTACGAGCAGTACTTC. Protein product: CASSLDRDPSYEQYF.

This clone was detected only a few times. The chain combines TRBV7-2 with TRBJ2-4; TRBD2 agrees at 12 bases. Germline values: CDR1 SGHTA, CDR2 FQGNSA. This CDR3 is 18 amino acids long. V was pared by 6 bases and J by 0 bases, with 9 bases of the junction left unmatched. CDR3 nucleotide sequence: TGTGCCAGCAGTTTTGGACTAGCGGGGACCATAGCCAAAAACATTCAGTACTTC. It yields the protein CASSFGLAGTIAKNIQYF. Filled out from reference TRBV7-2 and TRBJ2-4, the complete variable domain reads GAGVSQSPSNKVTEKGKDVELRCDPISGHTALYWYRQSLGQGLEFLIYFQGNSAPDKSGLPSDRFSAERTGGSVSTLTIQRTQQEDSAVYLCASSFGLAGTIAKNIQYFGAGTRLSVL.

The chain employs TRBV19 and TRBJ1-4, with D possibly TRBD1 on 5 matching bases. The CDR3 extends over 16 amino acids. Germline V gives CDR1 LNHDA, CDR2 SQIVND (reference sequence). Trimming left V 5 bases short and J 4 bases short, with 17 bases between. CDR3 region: CASSPPPPGNNEKLFF. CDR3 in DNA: TGTGCCAGTAGTCCCCCACCCCCAGGGAATAATGAAAAACTGTTTTTT.

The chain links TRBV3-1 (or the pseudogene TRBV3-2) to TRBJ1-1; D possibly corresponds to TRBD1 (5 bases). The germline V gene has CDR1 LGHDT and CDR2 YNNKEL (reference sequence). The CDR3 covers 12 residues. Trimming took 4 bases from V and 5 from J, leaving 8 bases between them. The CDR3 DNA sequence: TGTGCCAGCAGCCTCCGGGGGACTGAAGCTTTCTTT. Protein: CASSLRGTEAFF.

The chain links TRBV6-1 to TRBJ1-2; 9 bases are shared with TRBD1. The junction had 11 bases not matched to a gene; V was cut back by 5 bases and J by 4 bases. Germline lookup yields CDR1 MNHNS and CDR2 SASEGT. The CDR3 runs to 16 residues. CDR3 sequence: CASSQETGGSLYGYTF. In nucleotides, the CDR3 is TGTGCCAGCAGTCAAGAGACAGGGGGAAGTCTCTATGGCTACACCTTC.

DNA of the CDR3: TGTGCCAGCAGCCAAGAAAACAGGGGTAACACTGAAGCTTTCTTT. Its protein is CASSQENRGNTEAFF. The rearrangement joins TRBV4-2 to TRBJ1-1; 7 bases align to TRBD1. The J segment lost 2 bases and the V segment lost 0 bases, leaving 3 bases of the junction unmatched. This CDR3 region has 15 residues. Germline CDR1 reads LGHNA; CDR2 reads YNFKEQ.

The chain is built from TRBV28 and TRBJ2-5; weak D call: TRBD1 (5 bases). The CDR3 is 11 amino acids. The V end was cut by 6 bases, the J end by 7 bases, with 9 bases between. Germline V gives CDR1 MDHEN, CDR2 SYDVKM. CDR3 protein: CASSPGWTQYF. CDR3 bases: TGTGCCAGCAGCCCAGGGTGGACCCAGTACTTC. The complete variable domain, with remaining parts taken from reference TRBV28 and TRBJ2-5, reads DVKVTQSSRYLVKRTGEKVFLECVQDMDHENMFWYRQDPGLGLRLIYFSYDVKMKEKGDIPEGYSVSREKKERFSLILESASTNQTSMYLCASSPGWTQYFGPGTRLLVL.